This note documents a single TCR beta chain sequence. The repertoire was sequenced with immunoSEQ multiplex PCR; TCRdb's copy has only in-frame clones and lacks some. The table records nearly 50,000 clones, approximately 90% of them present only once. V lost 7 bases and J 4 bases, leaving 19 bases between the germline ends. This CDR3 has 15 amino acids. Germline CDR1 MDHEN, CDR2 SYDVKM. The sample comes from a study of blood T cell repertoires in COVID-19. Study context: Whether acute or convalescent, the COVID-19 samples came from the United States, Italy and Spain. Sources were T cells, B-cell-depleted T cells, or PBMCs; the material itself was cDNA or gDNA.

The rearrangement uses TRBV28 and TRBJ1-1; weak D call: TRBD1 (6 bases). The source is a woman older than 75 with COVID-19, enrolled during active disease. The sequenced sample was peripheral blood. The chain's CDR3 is CASIVGGAGGTEAFF. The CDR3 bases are TGTGCCAGCATCGTAGGGGGGGCGGGCGGCACTGAAGCTTTCTTT.